These 26 T cell receptor beta chains were sequenced from one sample in a study of regulatory T cells in long-lasting Graves disease. To make TCR beta libraries, researchers used iRepertoire HTBI primers and Arm-PCR of CDR3 regions. TCRdb re-called the multiplex PCR reads through MiXCR, storing one row per CDR3 protein. The profile shows more than 300,000 distinct CDR3 sequences, 15% to 20% of them singletons. Time point here: newly diagnosed GD, antithyroid drugs for less than 3 months. PBMCs provided the RNA from which the TCR library was made. This sample also appeared in a second study, on T cells in Graves' hyperthyroidism and ophthalmopathy.

This sample comprised peripheral blood mononuclear cells (PBMCs), obtained at new diagnosis, from a patient treated with antithyroid drugs. Receptors were obtained from a woman aged 18 to 35 with Graves disease.

Comments on this clonotype: Possible read error: a much larger clone is one base away. The chain joins TRBV4-1 to TRBJ2-5; D remains ambiguous. Germline V CDR1 and CDR2: MGHRA, YSYEKL. The V end was cut by 3 bases, the J end by 1 base, with 6 bases between. This CDR3 spans 13 amino acids. The CDR3 sequence is CASSHPSQETQYF. For the CDR3, the DNA is TGCGCCAGCAGCCATCCAAGCCAAGAGACCCAGTACTTC.

This clonotype showed up just a few times. The chain has TRBV19 and TRBJ2-4; D uncertain. The CDR3 runs 16 residues. V lost 2 bases, J lost 0 bases, and 11 bases lay in between. In germline, CDR1 is LNHDA, CDR2 SQIVND (reference sequence). The CDR3 DNA is TGTGCCAGTAGTATATACTGGTCCGAAGCCAAAAACATTCAGTACTTC. It encodes CASSIYWSEAKNIQYF.

In the case of this clonotype: A clone one base away is much larger, so this may be a read error. This CDR3 fails to terminate in the conserved phenylalanine or tryptophan, so it likely reflects a read error. The chain joins TRBV28 to TRBJ2-7, with 9 bases fitting TRBD2. The length of the CDR3 is 17 residues. V was pared by 3 bases and J by 4 bases, with 13 bases of the junction left unmatched. CDR1 and CDR2 from the germline V gene are MDHEN and SYDVKM. The CDR3 nucleotides are TGTGCCAGCAGTTTTAATAGGCGGGAGGGGGATTATTACGAGCAGTACCTC. It yields the protein CASSFNRREGDYYEQYL.

V and J are TRBV3-1 and TRBJ2-1; TRBD2 aligns across 13 bases. Germline CDR1 reads LGHDT; CDR2 reads YNNKEL (reference sequence). CDR3 length equals 16 residues. V was clipped by 3 bases and J by 15 bases; unmatched bases: 14. CDR3 in amino acids: CASSHMGLAGTRAVFF. CDR3 nucleotides: TGTGCCAGCAGCCATATGGGACTAGCGGGGACTCGTGCGGTGTTCTTC.

This clonotype was recorded at least ten times. V usage is TRBV29-1 and J usage is TRBJ1-1; a weak D match, TRBD1 (5 bases). The CDR3 covers 11 residues. The ends were cut back, 3 bases at V and 5 bases at J, with 7 bases in the middle. In germline, CDR1 is SQVTM, CDR2 ANQGSEA. The CDR3: CSVDRGTEAFF. The DNA for the CDR3 is TGCAGCGTTGATAGGGGTACTGAAGCTTTCTTT.

The rearrangement uses TRBV20-1 and TRBJ1-4, with 7 bases lining up with TRBD1. The CDR3 consists of 11 residues. Germline assignment: CDR1 DFQATT and CDR2 SNEGSKA (reference sequence). V lost 5 bases and J lost 10; bases outside the gene matches: 4. In nucleotides, the CDR3 is TGCAGTGCTGACAGGGCCGGAAAACTGTTTTTT. Encoded protein: CSADRAGKLFF.

This chain links TRBV6-1 with TRBJ1-5, with 9 bases matching TRBD1. Germline trimming cut 5 bases from V and 4 bases from J; bases unmatched to any gene: 3. Germline CDR1 and CDR2: MNHNS and SASEGT. The CDR3 is 14 residues long. In DNA form, the CDR3 reads TGTGCCAGCAGTCAAGGACAGGGGAATCAGCCCCAGCATTTT. The encoded protein is CASSQGQGNQPQHF.

In its sample, this clonotype was seen many times. The genes are TRBV5-1 and TRBJ2-7, with D maybe TRBD2 (6 bases). Between the trimmed V and J ends, which lost 2 bases and 3 bases, there was a span of 15 bases. The CDR3 is 15 residues long. Germline CDR1 is SGHRS and CDR2 is YFSETQ. The CDR3 nucleotides are TGCGCCAGCAGCTTCGAATCGGGAGCGGGCTACGAGCAGTACTTC. This codes for CASSFESGAGYEQYF.

The chain has TRBV15 and TRBJ2-4, with D perhaps TRBD2 (6 bases). This CDR3 is 14 amino acids long. CDR1 is LNHNV and CDR2 is YYDKDF in the germline V gene (reference sequence). V was trimmed by 5 bases and J by 3 bases, leaving 11 bases between them. The CDR3 DNA reads as TGTGCCACCAGCGGGCGGGACGGCAAAAACATTCAGTACTTC. Its translation: CATSGRDGKNIQYF. Combining the CDR3 with reference TRBV15 and TRBJ2-4 gives the whole variable domain DAMVIQNPRYQVTQFGKPVTLSCSQTLNHNVMYWYQQKSSQAPKLLFHYYDKDFNNEADTPDNFQSRRPNTSFCFLDIRSPGLGDTAMYLCATSGRDGKNIQYFGAGTRLSVL.

This sequence joins TRBV14 and TRBJ2-7, with D tentatively TRBD1 (5 bases). This CDR3 spans 16 amino acids. V was cut by 5 bases and J by 0 bases, with 17 bases left in between. Germline-derived CDR1 and CDR2 are SGHDN and FVKESK. CDR3 residues: CASSDTEGASSYEQYF. The DNA for the CDR3 is TGTGCCAGCAGCGACACAGAAGGGGCCTCCTCCTACGAGCAGTACTTC.

This clonotype was seen ten or more times. This chain connects TRBV28 to TRBJ2-5; 7 nucleotides line up with TRBD2. V shed 3 bases and J 4 bases; nucleotides not matched to a gene: 5. The CDR3 consists of 14 residues. Germline lookup yields CDR1 MDHEN and CDR2 SYDVKM. CDR3 loop: CASSFVSSGETQYF. The CDR3 DNA reads as TGTGCCAGCAGTTTTGTGTCTAGCGGAGAGACCCAGTACTTC.

The chain combines TRBV6-9 with TRBJ2-3; a possible D gene is TRBD1 (6 bases). Germline values: CDR1 MNHGY, CDR2 SVAAGI. The CDR3 is 15 residues long. As DNA, the CDR3 is TGTGTCTTCAACCCGCAGGGGCGCTTATCAGATACGCAGTATTTT. Translated, it gives CVFNPQGRLSDTQYF.

This clonotype was picked up many times. V is TRBV2 and J is TRBJ1-5; no reliable D call. Germline lookup yields CDR1 SNHLY and CDR2 FYNNEI. V dropped 4 bases and J dropped 4 bases, with 14 bases sitting between them. CDR3 length equals 15 residues. CDR3 DNA sequence: TGTGCCAGCAGTGTCCACCGGGAGCGGAATCAGCCCCAGCATTTT. Its translation is CASSVHRERNQPQHF.

In DNA form, the CDR3 reads TGTGCCAGCAGTCTCACAGGGGGCCATGATCAGCCCCAGCATTTT. This translates into CASSLTGGHDQPQHF. V gene TRBV28 combines with J gene TRBJ1-5; 9 positions agree with TRBD1. The CDR3 is 15 residues long. V was pared by 5 bases and J by 5 bases, with 7 bases of the junction left unmatched. Germline values: CDR1 MDHEN, CDR2 SYDVKM.

The chain couples TRBV19 to TRBJ1-5; 7 positions agree with TRBD1. The length of the CDR3 is 15 residues. V dropped 7 bases and J dropped 0; count of bases not matched to a gene: 6. CDR1 LNHDA and CDR2 SQIVND come from the germline V gene (reference sequence). Here the CDR3 reads CASMQTGSSNQPQHF. CDR3 in DNA: TGTGCCAGTATGCAGACAGGGAGTAGCAATCAGCCCCAGCATTTT.

This clonotype was counted ten times or more. The rearrangement links TRBV7-2 to TRBJ2-5; D possibly matches TRBD1 or TRBD2 (5 bases each). Germline V gene sequence: CDR1 SGHTA, CDR2 FQGNSA. The V end was cut by 0 bases, the J end by 1 base, with 9 bases between. This CDR3 has 15 residues. CDR3 amino acids: CASSLAGRRQETQYF. The CDR3 DNA sequence: TGTGCCAGCAGCTTAGCGGGACGCCGCCAAGAGACCCAGTACTTC.

The chain uses TRBV25-1 and TRBJ2-6; D uncertain. The CDR3 is 16 residues long. V shed 0 bases and J shed 4 bases, with 10 bases lying between them. Germline-derived CDR1 and CDR2 are MGHDK and SYGVNS. The CDR3 region is CASSEYVASGANVLTF. CDR3 in DNA: TGTGCCAGCAGTGAATATGTGGCGTCCGGGGCCAACGTCCTGACTTTC. The whole variable domain, filled in from reference TRBV25-1 and TRBJ2-6, reads EADIYQTPRYLVIGTGKKITLECSQTMGHDKMYWYQQDPGMELHLIHYSYGVNSTEKGDLSSESTVSRIRTEHFPLTLESARPSHTSQYLCASSEYVASGANVLTFGAGSRLTVL.

This clonotype was recorded at least ten times. This chain joins TRBV11-2 and TRBJ1-3; D gene uncertain. Trimming cost V 0 bases and J 0 bases, with 3 bases left between them. The CDR3 is 14 amino acids. The germline CDR1 and CDR2 sequences are SGHAT and FQNNGV. The CDR3 reads CASSLDFSGNTIYF. The DNA for the CDR3 is TGTGCCAGCAGCTTAGATTTCTCTGGAAACACCATATATTTT.

About this clonotype itself: One base away lies a much larger clone, so this may be a sequencing read error. No DNA is shown, since the ends of the CDR3 on it are uncertain; the CDR3 is the one TCRdb lists. The chain couples TRBV7-9 to TRBJ2-1. Germline loops: CDR1 SEHNR, CDR2 FQNEAQ (reference sequence). The CDR3 spans 16 residues, counting both ends. The CDR3 spells CASSYRQVADGNERFF.

This clonotype was counted only a few times. The J gene is TRBJ1-5, the V gene TRBV2; possibly TRBD1 for D (6 bases). This CDR3 has 15 amino acids. V lost 6 bases to trimming and J lost 0 bases, with 12 bases between them. The germline V gene has CDR1 SNHLY and CDR2 FYNNEI. This CDR3 reads CASSSAGVSNQPQHF. The CDR3 DNA is TGTGCCAGCAGCTCGGCAGGGGTTAGCAATCAGCCCCAGCATTTT.

Many counts were recorded for this clonotype. The genes are TRBV20-1 and TRBJ2-1; D call uncertain. CDR1 and CDR2 from the germline V gene are DFQATT and SNEGSKA (reference sequence). This CDR3 is built from 15 residues. The germline V and J ends were trimmed by 6 bases and 2 bases, with 17 bases remaining between them. CDR3 nucleotides: TGCAGTGCCACTATCCGGTGGTCCCCCTACAATGAGCAGTTCTTC. It encodes CSATIRWSPYNEQFF.

The CDR3 coding sequence is TGCAGTGTCCTAGCGGGAGGTCTGAAAGAGACCCAGTACTTC. It translates to CSVLAGGLKETQYF. The chain combines TRBV20-1 with TRBJ2-5; 11 bases fit TRBD2. Germline trimming cut 7 bases from V and 3 bases from J; bases unmatched to any gene: 7. There are 14 residues in the CDR3. Germline CDR1 reads DFQATT; CDR2 reads SNEGSKA (reference sequence).

This clonotype appeared many times. The V and J genes are TRBV27 and TRBJ2-7; D assignment may be TRBD1 or TRBD2 (6 bases each). The germline V gene encodes CDR1 MNHEY and CDR2 SMNVEV (reference sequence). The CDR3 consists of 14 residues. Trimming cost V 6 bases and J 12 bases, with 24 bases left between them. The CDR3, as DNA: TGTGCCAGCAGGGGGGCGGGACAAAATCCCCTCGGGTACTTC. Its translation: CASRGAGQNPLGYF.

The CDR3 coding sequence is TGTGCCTGGCAGGGGGCAGGTGAAGCTTTCTTT. This sequence encodes CAWQGAGEAFF. This sequence joins TRBV30 and TRBJ1-1; TRBD1 matches 8 bases. This CDR3 has 11 amino acids. V shed 5 bases and J 7 bases; nucleotides not matched to a gene: 3. Germline assignment: CDR1 GTSNPN and CDR2 SVGIG (reference sequence).

The table lists this clonotype with a few counts. The chain has TRBV29-1 and TRBJ2-1; no clear D. V was shortened by 4 bases and J by 2 bases, with 12 bases between the two germline ends. The germline V gene has CDR1 SQVTM and CDR2 ANQGSEA. The CDR3 covers 14 residues. The CDR3 here is CSVGWASAYNEQFF. CDR3 in DNA: TGCAGCGTTGGTTGGGCGAGCGCCTACAATGAGCAGTTCTTC.

For this clonotype: The CDR3 does not end in the conserved phenylalanine or tryptophan, so this is likely a read error. V and J are TRBV28 and TRBJ1-2; 10 nucleotides match TRBD1. The trim removed 3 bases at V and 2 bases at J, leaving 0 bases unmatched. Germline values: CDR1 MDHEN, CDR2 SYDVKM. This CDR3 has 14 amino acids. The CDR3 here is CASSLGQGNYGYTL. CDR3 in DNA: TGTGCCAGCAGTTTGGGACAGGGGAACTATGGCTACACCCTC.